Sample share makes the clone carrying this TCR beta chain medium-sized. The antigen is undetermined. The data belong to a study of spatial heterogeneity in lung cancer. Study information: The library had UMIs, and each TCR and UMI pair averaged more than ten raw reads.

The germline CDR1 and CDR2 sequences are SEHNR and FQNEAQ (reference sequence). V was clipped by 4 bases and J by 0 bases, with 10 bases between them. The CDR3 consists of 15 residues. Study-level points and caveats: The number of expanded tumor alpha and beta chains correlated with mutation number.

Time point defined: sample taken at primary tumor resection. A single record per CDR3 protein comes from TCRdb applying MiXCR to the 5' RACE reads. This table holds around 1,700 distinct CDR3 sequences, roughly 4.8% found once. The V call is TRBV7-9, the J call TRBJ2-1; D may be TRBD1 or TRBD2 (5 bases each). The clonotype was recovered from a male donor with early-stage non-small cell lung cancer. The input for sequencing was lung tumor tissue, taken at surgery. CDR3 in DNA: TGTGCCAGCAGCTCCGAGGGGCGCTCCTACAATGAGCAGTTCTTC. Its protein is CASSSEGRSYNEQFF.